These 4 T cell receptor beta chains were all obtained from the same sample, sequenced in a study of monozygotic twins with inflammatory bowel disease. TCRdb re-called the 5' RACE reads; one entry per CDR3 protein, DNA not given. This sample lists 300,000 to 400,000 distinct CDR3 sequences; its ten largest clones have just over 2.5%. The sequencing sample was made of blood. The source of these receptors is a human donor with ulcerative colitis or Crohn's disease, or a healthy co-twin of an affected twin (not recorded which).

The CDR3 reads CSAQDRGYSDTQYF. This chain uses TRBV20-1 with TRBJ2-3; absent DNA, TCRdb's TRBD1 call cannot be checked. Germline-derived CDR1 and CDR2 are DFQATT and SNEGSKA (reference sequence). The CDR3 consists of 14 residues.

V and J are TRBV18 and TRBJ1-2; TCRdb's D call, TRBD1, is unchecked because there is no DNA. The CDR3 has 14 amino acids. CDR1 is KGHSH and CDR2 is LQKENI in the germline V gene. CDR3 sequence reads: CASSLPGRERGYTF.

The chain couples TRBV19 to TRBJ1-3; TCRdb reports TRBD1, a call that lacks DNA to check it against. This CDR3 has 15 residues. CDR1 LNHDA and CDR2 SQIVND come from the germline V gene (reference sequence). The CDR3 sequence is CASLRQGTSGNTIYF.

CDR3 loop: CASSETSYEQYF. The chain recombines TRBV6-1 with TRBJ2-7. This CDR3 has 12 residues. Germline CDR1 reads MNHNS; CDR2 reads SASEGT.